The 11 T cell receptor beta chains below all came from one sample that was sequenced in a study of monozygotic twins with inflammatory bowel disease. TCRdb re-called the 5' RACE reads and shows each CDR3 protein once, DNA omitted. In total, the table holds around 400,000 distinct CDR3 sequences. What was sequenced was blood. The receptor set was obtained from a human donor with ulcerative colitis or Crohn's disease, or a healthy co-twin of an affected twin (not recorded which).

V usage is TRBV10-3 and J usage is TRBJ2-1; the TRBD1 assignment by TCRdb is unverifiable without DNA. The germline V gene has CDR1 ENHRY and CDR2 SYGVKD. The CDR3 is 13 residues long. The CDR3 region is CAIRGQAGNEQFF.

The V gene is TRBV6-1, the J gene TRBJ1-2. The germline gives CDR1 MNHNS, CDR2 SASEGT. This CDR3 region has 13 residues. The CDR3 reads CASSETVKDGYTF.

The gene calls are TRBV11-1 and TRBJ2-1; TCRdb outputs TRBD2, but without DNA this stays unchecked. Germline V gene lookup returns CDR1 SGHAT and CDR2 FQDESV (reference sequence). There are 18 residues in the CDR3. This chain's CDR3 is CASSVPPRSGGAPNEQFF.

The V call is TRBV20-1, the J call TRBJ1-1; without DNA, the TCRdb call of TRBD1 cannot be checked. This CDR3 region has 13 residues. Germline V CDR1 and CDR2: DFQATT, SNEGSKA (reference sequence). CDR3 sequence reads: CSARFQGNTEAFF.

The rearrangement links TRBV20-1 to TRBJ1-4. Germline lookup yields CDR1 DFQATT and CDR2 SNEGSKA (reference sequence). The length of the CDR3 is 14 residues. CDR3 region: CSARDPGTNEKLFF.

The chain combines TRBV5-6 with TRBJ1-2. Looked up from germline, CDR1 is SGHDT and CDR2 is YYEEEE. The CDR3 has 15 amino acids. CDR3 in amino acids: CASSSGEAVGYGYTF.

The CDR3 loop reads CASSQESTDSYEQYF. This rearrangement joins TRBV4-1 to TRBJ2-7. There are 15 residues in the CDR3. Looked up from germline, CDR1 is MGHRA and CDR2 is YSYEKL.

The chain couples TRBV29-1 to TRBJ2-5; TCRdb proposes TRBD1, but this gene call is untestable without DNA. The CDR3 loop spans 11 amino acids. Looked up from germline, CDR1 is SQVTM and CDR2 is ANQGSEA. The chain's CDR3 is CSGTVQETQYF.

CDR3 region: CATRQSSYNSPLHF. The chain couples TRBV6-6 to TRBJ1-6. CDR1 and CDR2 (germline): MNHNY, SVGAGI (reference sequence). The CDR3 loop spans 14 amino acids.

The CDR3 spells CASSLGRTNEQFF. The chain carries TRBV7-7 and TRBJ2-1; absent DNA, TCRdb's TRBD2 call cannot be checked. This CDR3 contains 13 residues. Germline assignment: CDR1 SSHAT and CDR2 FNYEAQ (reference sequence).

The V gene is TRBV2, the J gene TRBJ2-1; without DNA, the TCRdb call of TRBD2 cannot be checked. The CDR3 is 15 residues long. Per the germline V gene, CDR1 is SNHLY and CDR2 is FYNNEI. CDR3: CASSDQTGGYNEQFF.